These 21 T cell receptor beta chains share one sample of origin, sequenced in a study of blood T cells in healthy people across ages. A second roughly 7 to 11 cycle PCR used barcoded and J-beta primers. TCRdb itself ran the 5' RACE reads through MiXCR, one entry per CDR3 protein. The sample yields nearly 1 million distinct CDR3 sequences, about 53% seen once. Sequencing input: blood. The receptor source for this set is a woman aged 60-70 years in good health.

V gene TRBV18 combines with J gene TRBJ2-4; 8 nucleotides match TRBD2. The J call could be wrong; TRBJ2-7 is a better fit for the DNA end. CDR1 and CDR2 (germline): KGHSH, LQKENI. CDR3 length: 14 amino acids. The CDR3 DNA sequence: TGTGCCAGCTCATCAGGGAGCGGGGGCTACGAGCAGTACTTC. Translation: CASSSGSGGYEQYF.

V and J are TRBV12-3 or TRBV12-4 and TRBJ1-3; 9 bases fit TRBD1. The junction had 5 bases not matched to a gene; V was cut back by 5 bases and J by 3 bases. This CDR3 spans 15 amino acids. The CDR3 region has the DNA TGTGCCAGCAGTCTACAGGGGGCGAGTGGAAACACCATATATTTT. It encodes CASSLQGASGNTIYF.

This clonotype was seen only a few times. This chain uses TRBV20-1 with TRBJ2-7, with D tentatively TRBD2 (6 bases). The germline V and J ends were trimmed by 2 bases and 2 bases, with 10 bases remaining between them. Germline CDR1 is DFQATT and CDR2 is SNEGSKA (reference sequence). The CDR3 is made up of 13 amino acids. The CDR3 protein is CSARPGSAYEQYF. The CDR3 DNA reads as TGCAGTGCTAGACCCGGGAGTGCCTACGAGCAGTACTTC.

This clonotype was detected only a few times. The CDR3 region has the DNA TGTGCCAGCAGCTTATATGGCGGGATCTCTGAGTACGAGCAGTACTTC. Protein: CASSLYGGISEYEQYF. The chain carries TRBV7-2 and TRBJ2-4; D perhaps matches TRBD2 (6 bases). TRBJ2-7 matches the DNA end more closely, so the J call is doubtful. The length of the CDR3 is 16 residues. The germline CDR1 and CDR2 sequences are SGHTA and FQGNSA.

DNA of the CDR3: TGTGCCAGCAGCCTGGGGCGGTGGGCCCCCTATGGCTACACCTTC. Translated: CASSLGRWAPYGYTF. This sequence joins TRBV12-3 or TRBV12-4 and TRBJ1-2, with TRBD1 as a possible D gene (5 bases). Trimming stripped 6 bases from V and 4 bases from J, with 18 bases between. The CDR3 length is 15 residues.

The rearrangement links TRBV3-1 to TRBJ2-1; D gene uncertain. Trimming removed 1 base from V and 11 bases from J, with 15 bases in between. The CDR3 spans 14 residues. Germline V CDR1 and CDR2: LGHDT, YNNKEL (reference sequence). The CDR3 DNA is TGTGCCAGCAGCCAAGCCAGAGGCGGCTACAAGCAGTTCTTC. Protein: CASSQARGGYKQFF.

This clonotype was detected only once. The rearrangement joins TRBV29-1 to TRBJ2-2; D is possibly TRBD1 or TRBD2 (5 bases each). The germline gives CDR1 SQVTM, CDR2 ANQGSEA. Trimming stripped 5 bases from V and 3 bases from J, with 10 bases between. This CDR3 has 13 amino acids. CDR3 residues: CSVKGPYTGELFF. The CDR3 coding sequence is TGCAGCGTTAAGGGACCTTACACCGGGGAGCTGTTTTTT.

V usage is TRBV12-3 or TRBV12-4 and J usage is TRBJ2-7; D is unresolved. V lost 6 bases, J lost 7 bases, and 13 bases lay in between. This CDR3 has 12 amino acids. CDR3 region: CASSSALNEQYF. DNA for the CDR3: TGTGCCAGCAGCTCCGCTCTCAATGAGCAGTACTTC.

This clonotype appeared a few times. The CDR3 sequence is CSAPRQGARVEQFF. The CDR3 DNA follows: TGCAGTGCCCCCCGACAGGGGGCGCGGGTTGAGCAGTTCTTC. The rearrangement uses TRBV20-1 and TRBJ2-1; 10 bases match TRBD1. The V segment lost 6 bases and the J segment 9 bases; nucleotides outside the gene matches: 11. The CDR3 loop spans 14 amino acids. Germline V gene data show CDR1 as DFQATT and CDR2 as SNEGSKA (reference sequence).

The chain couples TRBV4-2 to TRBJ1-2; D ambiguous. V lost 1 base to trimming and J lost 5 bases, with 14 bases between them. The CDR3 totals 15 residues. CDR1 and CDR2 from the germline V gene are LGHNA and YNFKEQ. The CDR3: CASSQGAAAKYGYTF. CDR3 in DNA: TGTGCCAGCAGCCAAGGGGCAGCAGCAAAATATGGCTACACCTTC.

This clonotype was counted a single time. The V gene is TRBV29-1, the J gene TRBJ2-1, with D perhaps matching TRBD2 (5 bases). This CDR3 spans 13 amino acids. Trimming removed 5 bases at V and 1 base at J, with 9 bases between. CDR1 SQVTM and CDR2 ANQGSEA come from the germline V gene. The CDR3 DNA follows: TGCAGCGTTAGGAGCGGTTCCTACAATGAGCAGTTCTTC. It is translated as CSVRSGSYNEQFF.

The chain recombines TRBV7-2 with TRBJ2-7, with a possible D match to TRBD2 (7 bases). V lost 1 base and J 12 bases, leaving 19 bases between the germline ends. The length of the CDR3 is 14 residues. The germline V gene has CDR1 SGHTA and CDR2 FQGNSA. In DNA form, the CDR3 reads TGTGCCAGCAGCTTAGACTTGGGGGGGGCGAAGATGTACTTC. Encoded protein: CASSLDLGGAKMYF.

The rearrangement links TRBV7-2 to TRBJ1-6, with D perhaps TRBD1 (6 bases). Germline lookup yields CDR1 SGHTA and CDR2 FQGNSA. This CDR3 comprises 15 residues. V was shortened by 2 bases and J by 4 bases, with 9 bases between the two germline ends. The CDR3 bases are TGTGCCAGCAGCTTACAGACAGGTTATAATTCACCCCTCCACTTT. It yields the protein CASSLQTGYNSPLHF.

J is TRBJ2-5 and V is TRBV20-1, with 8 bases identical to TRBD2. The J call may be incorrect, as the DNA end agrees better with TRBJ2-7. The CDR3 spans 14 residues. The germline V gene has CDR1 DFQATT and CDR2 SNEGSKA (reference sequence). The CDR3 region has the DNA TGCAGTGCTAGAGCCCAGCGGGAGCGCTACGAGCAGTACTTC. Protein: CSARAQRERYEQYF.

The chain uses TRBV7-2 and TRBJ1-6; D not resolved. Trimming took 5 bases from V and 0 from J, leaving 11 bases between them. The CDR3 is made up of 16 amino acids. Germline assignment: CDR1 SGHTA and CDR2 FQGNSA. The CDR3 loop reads CASSPNLRSYNSPLHF. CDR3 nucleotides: TGTGCCAGCAGCCCCAACCTGCGCTCCTATAATTCACCCCTCCACTTT. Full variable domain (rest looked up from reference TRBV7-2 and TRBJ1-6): GAGVSQSPSNKVTEKGKDVELRCDPISGHTALYWYRQSLGQGLEFLIYFQGNSAPDKSGLPSDRFSAERTGGSVSTLTIQRTQQEDSAVYLCASSPNLRSYNSPLHFGNGTRLTVT.

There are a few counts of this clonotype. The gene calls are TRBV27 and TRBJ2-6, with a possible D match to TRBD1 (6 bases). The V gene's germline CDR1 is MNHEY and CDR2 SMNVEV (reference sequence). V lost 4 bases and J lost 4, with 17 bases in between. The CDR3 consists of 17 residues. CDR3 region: CASSSMGQRRGANVLTF. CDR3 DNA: TGTGCCAGCAGTTCTATGGGACAACGGAGGGGGGCCAACGTCCTGACTTTC.

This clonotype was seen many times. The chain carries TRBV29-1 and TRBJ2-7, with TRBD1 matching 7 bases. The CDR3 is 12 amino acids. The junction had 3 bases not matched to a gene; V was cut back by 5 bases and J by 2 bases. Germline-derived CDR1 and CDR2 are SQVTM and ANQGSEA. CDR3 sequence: CSVKTGAYEQYF. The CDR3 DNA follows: TGCAGCGTTAAAACAGGGGCCTACGAGCAGTACTTC.

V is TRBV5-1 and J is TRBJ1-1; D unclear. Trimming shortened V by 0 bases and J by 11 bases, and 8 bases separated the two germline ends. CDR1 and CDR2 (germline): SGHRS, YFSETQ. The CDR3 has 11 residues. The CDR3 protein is CASSLGYWAFF. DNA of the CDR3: TGCGCCAGCAGCTTGGGCTATTGGGCTTTCTTT.

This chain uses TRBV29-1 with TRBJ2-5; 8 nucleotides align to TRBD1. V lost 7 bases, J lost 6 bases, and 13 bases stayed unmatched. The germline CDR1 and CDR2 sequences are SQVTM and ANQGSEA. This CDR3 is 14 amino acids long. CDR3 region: CSGRLGRGPKTQYF. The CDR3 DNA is TGCAGCGGTCGTTTGGGCAGGGGGCCTAAGACCCAGTACTTC.

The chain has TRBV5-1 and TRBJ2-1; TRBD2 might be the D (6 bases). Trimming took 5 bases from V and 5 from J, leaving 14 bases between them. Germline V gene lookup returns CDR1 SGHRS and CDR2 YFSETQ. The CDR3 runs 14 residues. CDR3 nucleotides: TGCGCCAGCAGACTTGGGGACTCTAACAATGAGCAGTTCTTC. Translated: CASRLGDSNNEQFF.

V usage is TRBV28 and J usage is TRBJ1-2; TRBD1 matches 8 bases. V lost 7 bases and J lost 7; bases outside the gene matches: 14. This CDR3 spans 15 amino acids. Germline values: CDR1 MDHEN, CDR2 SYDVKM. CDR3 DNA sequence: TGTGCCAGCACTTCCCCAGGGGGCGCCCGGAGTGGCTACACCTTC. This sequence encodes CASTSPGGARSGYTF.